The 20 T cell receptor beta chains listed next were all sequenced from one sample in a study of beta chain features in type 1 diabetes. What was sequenced were expressed TCRB transcripts, since all of the isolated RNA had been reverse transcribed. Sequencing used immunoSEQ multiplex PCR; TCRdb keeps in-frame clones, though not all of them. The sample has about 620,000 clones, 15% to 18% seen once. The source material was naive CD4+ T cells from blood. The source is a man younger than 30 in good health.

The chain recombines TRBV7-9 with TRBJ1-2; D may be TRBD1 (5 bases). Trimming took 5 bases from V and 3 from J, leaving 13 bases between them. The germline CDR1 and CDR2 sequences are SEHNR and FQNEAQ (reference sequence). The CDR3 length is 14 residues. The CDR3 sequence: CASSRGDADYGYTF. The CDR3 region has the DNA TGTGCCAGCAGCCGAGGGGACGCGGACTATGGCTACACCTTC.

The chain joins TRBV30 to TRBJ2-1, with D possibly being TRBD2 (6 bases). V lost 2 bases, J lost 2 bases, and 10 bases lay in between. In germline, CDR1 is GTSNPN, CDR2 SVGIG (reference sequence). There are 14 residues in the CDR3. CDR3 region: CAWSPGLTYNEQFF. DNA for the CDR3: TGTGCCTGGAGTCCGGGACTTACCTACAATGAGCAGTTCTTC.

The chain links TRBV7-2 to TRBJ2-1, with unresolved D. V was shortened by 4 bases and J by 2 bases, with 12 bases between the two germline ends. CDR1 and CDR2 from the germline V gene are SGHTA and FQGNSA. The length of the CDR3 is 15 residues. The CDR3 DNA reads TGTGCCAGCAGCTCGACTGCCTTCCCCTACAATGAGCAGTTCTTC. This gives the protein CASSSTAFPYNEQFF. Looking up the rest from reference TRBV7-2 and TRBJ2-1 gives the full variable domain: GAGVSQSPSNKVTEKGKDVELRCDPISGHTALYWYRQSLGQGLEFLIYFQGNSAPDKSGLPSDRFSAERTGGSVSTLTIQRTQQEDSAVYLCASSSTAFPYNEQFFGPGTRLTVL.

CDR3 in DNA: TGCGCCAGCAGCTCGGGGAGCTCCTACGAGCAGTACTTC. Its protein is CASSSGSSYEQYF. The rearrangement joins TRBV5-1 to TRBJ2-7, with a weak D call TRBD2 (5 bases). The CDR3 totals 13 residues. Trimming cost V 3 bases and J 0 bases, with 7 bases left between them. Germline V CDR1 and CDR2: SGHRS, YFSETQ.

The rearrangement joins TRBV6-4 to TRBJ2-1; TRBD2 matches at 8 bases. Trimming removed 0 bases from V and 15 bases from J; junction bases left unmatched: 4. The CDR3 length is 12 residues. The germline V gene has CDR1 MRHNA and CDR2 SNTAGT. The CDR3 coding sequence is TGTGCCAGCAGTGACTCGGGACTAGGGAGGTTCTTC. Its translation: CASSDSGLGRFF.

This CDR3 reads CAISRGQPDGYTF. In nucleotides, the CDR3 is TGTGCCATCAGCCGGGGACAGCCAGATGGCTACACCTTC. This chain connects TRBV10-3 to TRBJ1-2; 7 bases line up with TRBD1. The J segment lost 6 bases and the V segment lost 6 bases, leaving 7 bases of the junction unmatched. Germline V gives CDR1 ENHRY, CDR2 SYGVKD. CDR3 size: 13 residues.

This clone was observed a few times. The genes are TRBV5-4 and TRBJ2-7; 9 bases agree with TRBD1. The CDR3 is 16 residues long. Germline V gene sequence: CDR1 SGHNT, CDR2 YYREEE (reference sequence). V was clipped by 4 bases and J by 1 base; unmatched bases: 9. The CDR3 DNA is TGTGCCAGCAGCCGTTACTCTGGGACAGGGTCCTACGAGCAGTACTTC. Translation: CASSRYSGTGSYEQYF.

This clone came up a few times. The J gene is TRBJ1-2, the V gene TRBV9; 7 nucleotides align to TRBD1. The CDR3 length is 17 residues. J lost 2 bases, V lost 5 bases, and 15 bases had no gene match. The germline V gene has CDR1 SGDLS and CDR2 YYNGEE. Here the CDR3 reads CASRDTDRAGGNYGYTF. The CDR3 bases are TGTGCCAGCAGGGATACCGACAGGGCTGGAGGGAACTATGGCTACACCTTC.

V gene TRBV7-3 combines with J gene TRBJ1-1; 8 nucleotides match TRBD1. J was trimmed by 1 base and V by 5 bases; bases with no gene match: 3. Germline CDR1 reads SGHTA; CDR2 reads FQGTGA. There are 14 residues in the CDR3. CDR3 region: CASSPQGGNTEAFF. The CDR3 DNA reads TGTGCCAGCAGCCCACAGGGGGGGAACACTGAAGCTTTCTTT. Full variable domain (remainder filled in from reference TRBV7-3 and TRBJ1-1): GAGVSQTPSNKVTEKGKYVELRCDPISGHTALYWYRQSLGQGPEFLIYFQGTGAADDSGLPNDRFFAVRPEGSVSTLKIQRTERGDSAVYLCASSPQGGNTEAFFGQGTRLTVV.

This clone was counted only a few times. The chain is built from TRBV14 and TRBJ2-4, with a tentative D call TRBD1 (5 bases). The V and J ends lost 2 bases and 0 bases respectively, with 8 bases between them. Germline CDR1 SGHDN, CDR2 FVKESK. CDR3 length equals 15 residues. For the CDR3, the DNA is TGTGCCAGCAGCCAACTAGGGGTAGCCAAAAACATTCAGTACTTC. Translating it yields CASSQLGVAKNIQYF. Complete variable domain (other parts from reference TRBV14 and TRBJ2-4): EAGVTQFPSHSVIEKGQTVTLRCDPISGHDNLYWYRRVMGKEIKFLLHFVKESKQDESGMPNNRFLAERTGGTYSTLKVQPAELEDSGVYFCASSQLGVAKNIQYFGAGTRLSVL.

This clone was observed a few times. J is TRBJ2-1 and V is TRBV5-4, with D possibly called TRBD1 or TRBD2 (6 bases each). The CDR3 extends over 14 amino acids. V was shortened by 4 bases and J by 8 bases, with 16 bases between the two germline ends. The germline CDR1 and CDR2 sequences are SGHNT and YYREEE (reference sequence). CDR3 sequence: CASSVSTGGYEQFF. The CDR3 coding sequence is TGTGCCAGCAGCGTATCGACAGGAGGGTATGAGCAGTTCTTC.

V is TRBV5-6 and J is TRBJ1-5, with D uncertain. The CDR3 extends over 13 amino acids. Germline V lookup: CDR1 SGHDT, CDR2 YYEEEE. V lost 6 bases to trimming and J lost 8 bases, with 15 bases between them. Here the CDR3 DNA reads TGTGCCAGCACCAGAAGAGGATCGGAGCCCCAGCATTTT. It specifies CASTRRGSEPQHF.

This clone was counted between two and nine times. This chain links TRBV27 with TRBJ1-1, with 7 bases aligning to TRBD1. Losses at the gene ends were 2 bases for V and 1 base for J; bases not matched to a gene: 7. The CDR3 is 16 amino acids. Germline V CDR1 and CDR2: MNHEY, SMNVEV (reference sequence). CDR3 in DNA: TGTGCCAGCAGTTTACGGCGGACAGGAGGGAACACTGAAGCTTTCTTT. Protein sequence: CASSLRRTGGNTEAFF.

The chain employs TRBV4-3 and TRBJ2-1; D is perhaps TRBD1 (6 bases). V was pared by 0 bases and J by 0 bases, with 12 bases between. The CDR3 loop spans 17 amino acids. Per the germline V gene, CDR1 is LGHNA and CDR2 is YSLEER. DNA of the CDR3: TGCGCCAGCAGCCAAGATGGGGGCAGGATCTCCTACAATGAGCAGTTCTTC. This gives the protein CASSQDGGRISYNEQFF.

J is TRBJ2-1 and V is TRBV9, with 10 nucleotides matching TRBD1. V lost 1 base and J lost 7; bases outside the gene matches: 11. The germline V gene encodes CDR1 SGDLS and CDR2 YYNGEE. CDR3 length equals 17 residues. The CDR3: CASSVMGRDRGGNEQFF. DNA of the CDR3: TGTGCCAGCAGCGTAATGGGACGGGACAGGGGTGGTAATGAGCAGTTCTTC. The full variable domain, in which reference TRBV9 and TRBJ2-1 provide the parts outside the CDR3, is DSGVTQTPKHLITATGQRVTLRCSPRSGDLSVYWYQQSLDQGLQFLIQYYNGEERAKGNILERFSAQQFPDLHSELNLSSLELGDSALYFCASSVMGRDRGGNEQFFGPGTRLTVL.

The chain is built from TRBV9 and TRBJ2-1; the D gene could be TRBD1 or TRBD2 (5 bases each). The germline V and J ends were trimmed by 3 bases and 3 bases, with 13 bases remaining between them. Germline V gives CDR1 SGDLS, CDR2 YYNGEE. This CDR3 has 15 amino acids. CDR3 region: CASSGGPANYNEQFF. The CDR3 DNA follows: TGTGCCAGCAGCGGGGGACCGGCGAACTACAATGAGCAGTTCTTC.

About this clone itself: Other DNA sequences in the sample encode the same CDR3. The CDR3 DNA is TGTGCCAGCAGCGTAGCAGATAGGAGCTCCTACGAGCAGTACTTC. Its protein product is CASSVADRSSYEQYF. The gene calls are TRBV9 and TRBJ2-7; unclear D gene. V was shortened by 0 bases and J by 0 bases, with 10 bases between the two germline ends. Germline CDR1 SGDLS, CDR2 YYNGEE. This CDR3 has 15 amino acids.

V and J are TRBV6-6 and TRBJ1-1, with TRBD1 as a possible D gene (6 bases). This CDR3 has 14 residues. CDR1 and CDR2 (germline): MNHNY, SVGAGI (reference sequence). V lost 7 bases, J lost 5 bases, and 17 bases lay in between. The CDR3 loop is CASIWAGAATEAFF. The CDR3 DNA reads TGTGCCAGCATTTGGGCAGGGGCAGCAACTGAAGCTTTCTTT.

This rearrangement joins TRBV28 to TRBJ2-7, with TRBD1 matching 7 bases. J was trimmed by 0 bases and V by 5 bases; bases with no gene match: 7. The CDR3 is 15 amino acids. Germline CDR1 and CDR2: MDHEN and SYDVKM. The CDR3 region has the DNA TGTGCCAGCAGTATCCTCTGGGACAGCTCCTACGAGCAGTACTTC. Protein product: CASSILWDSSYEQYF.

This clone was counted between two and nine times. One end of the junction does not line up with germline, which may come from a read error. The rearrangement links TRBV4-1 to TRBJ2-1; D possibly corresponds to TRBD2 (6 bases). The V gene's germline CDR1 is MGHRA and CDR2 YSYEKL. The CDR3 extends over 14 amino acids. Written as DNA, the CDR3 is TGCGCCAGCAGCCAAGCGACTAGACCCAATCAGCAGTTCTTC. Amino acids: CASSQATRPNQQFF.